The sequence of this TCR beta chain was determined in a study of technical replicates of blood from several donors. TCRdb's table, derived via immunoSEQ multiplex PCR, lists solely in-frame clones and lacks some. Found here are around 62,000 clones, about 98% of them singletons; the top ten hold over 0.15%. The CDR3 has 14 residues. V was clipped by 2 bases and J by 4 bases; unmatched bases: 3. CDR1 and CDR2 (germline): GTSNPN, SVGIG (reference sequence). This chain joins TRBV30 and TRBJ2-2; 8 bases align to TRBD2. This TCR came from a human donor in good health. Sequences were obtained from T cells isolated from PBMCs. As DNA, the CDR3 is TGTGCCTGGAGTAAAAGCGGGGGCACCGGGGAGCTGTTTTTT. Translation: CAWSKSGGTGELFF.